A single sample gave rise to the 19 T cell receptor beta chains below, sequenced in a study of T-cell reconstitution after alpha-beta-depleted transplantation in children. Unique molecular identifiers tagged the TCRbeta library. One entry per CDR3 protein, called by TCRdb with MiXCR from the PCR reads. The data contain over 150,000 distinct CDR3 sequences, more than 9.5% of them singletons. This material consisted of PBMCs, taken before TCRalphabeta/CD19-depleted stem cell transplant. These TCRs come from a boy aged 2 to 10 with acute myeloid leukemia, due to receive a stem cell transplant.

A word on this clonotype: A much more abundant neighbour one base away suggests this may be a read error. The chain carries TRBV20-1 and TRBJ2-7, with D possibly being TRBD1 (7 bases). Germline values: CDR1 DFQATT, CDR2 SNEGSKA (reference sequence). The CDR3 has 16 residues. CDR3 coding DNA: TGCAGTGCTAGAGGCCGACAGGGCGGGGTCTCCTACGAGCCGTACTTC. Its protein product is CSARGRQGGVSYEPYF.

This clonotype was recorded at least ten times. J is TRBJ1-4 and V is TRBV5-1; D call uncertain. Trimming removed 4 bases at V and 0 bases at J, with 7 bases between. Germline-derived CDR1 and CDR2 are SGHRS and YFSETQ. The CDR3 runs to 14 residues. This CDR3 reads CASSLDPTNEKLFF. CDR3 nucleotides: TGCGCCAGCAGCCTCGATCCAACTAATGAAAAACTGTTTTTT.

This clonotype was detected ten times or more. The V gene is TRBV5-1, the J gene TRBJ2-1; 10 bases map to TRBD2. V shed 2 bases, J shed 6 bases, and the junction held 5 bases outside the gene matches. CDR1 SGHRS and CDR2 YFSETQ come from the germline V gene. CDR3 size: 15 residues. This CDR3 reads CASSLAGGSGNEQFF. DNA for the CDR3: TGCGCCAGCAGCTTAGCGGGAGGGTCCGGCAATGAGCAGTTCTTC.

This clonotype was observed at least ten times. J is TRBJ2-1 and V is TRBV7-3, with 10 positions matching TRBD2. J gave up 9 bases and V 0 bases, and 2 bases lay outside the gene matches. In germline, CDR1 is SGHTA, CDR2 FQGTGA. This CDR3 spans 14 amino acids. The CDR3 DNA sequence: TGTGCCAGCAGCTTAACTAGCGGGAGGTTTGAGCAGTTCTTC. Its translation: CASSLTSGRFEQFF.

About this clonotype: A read error may account for a junction end that differs from germline. This chain joins TRBV29-1 and TRBJ1-2; the match to TRBD1 covers 7 bases. There are 14 residues in the CDR3. Germline CDR1 is SQVTM and CDR2 is ANQGSEA. The CDR3 spells CSVDRGQFNYGYAF. The DNA for the CDR3 is TGCAGCGTTGACCGGGGACAGTTTAACTATGGCTACGCCTTC.

This clonotype was seen ten or more times. The genes are TRBV20-1 and TRBJ2-2; 8 bases are a match to TRBD1. Trimming cost V 5 bases and J 3 bases; bases outside gene matches: 2. Germline V gene lookup returns CDR1 DFQATT and CDR2 SNEGSKA (reference sequence). This CDR3 is built from 13 residues. This chain's CDR3 is CSAGQGYTGELFF. The CDR3 coding sequence is TGCAGTGCTGGACAGGGTTACACCGGGGAGCTGTTTTTT.

In this sample, this clonotype turned up many times. V gene TRBV18 combines with J gene TRBJ2-7; D may be TRBD2 (5 bases). Germline-derived CDR1 and CDR2 are KGHSH and LQKENI. CDR3 size: 14 residues. Trimming shortened V by 3 bases and J by 1 base, and 10 bases separated the two germline ends. The CDR3 sequence is CASSPTGSSYEQYV. DNA of the CDR3: TGTGCCAGCTCACCTACGGGGAGTTCCTACGAGCAGTACGTC.

The sample holds many counts of this clonotype. This chain connects TRBV10-2 to TRBJ2-7; D remains ambiguous. The V end was cut by 3 bases, the J end by 5 bases, with 14 bases between. The CDR3 has 14 amino acids. Germline loops: CDR1 WSHSY, CDR2 SAAADI. The CDR3 DNA reads TGCGCCAGCAGTGATTGGCCCACTCCCCACGAGCAGTACGTC. Translated, it gives CASSDWPTPHEQYV.

This clonotype has just a few counts. The V and J genes are TRBV15 and TRBJ2-5; the match to TRBD1 covers 9 bases. CDR3 size: 16 residues. V was clipped by 0 bases and J by 2 bases; unmatched bases: 4. In germline, CDR1 is LNHNV, CDR2 YYDKDF (reference sequence). The CDR3 protein is CATSRDGTGRQETQYF. The CDR3, as DNA: TGTGCCACCAGCAGAGACGGGACAGGGAGGCAAGAGACCCAGTACTTC. Full variable domain (remainder filled in from reference TRBV15 and TRBJ2-5): DAMVIQNPRYQVTQFGKPVTLSCSQTLNHNVMYWYQQKSSQAPKLLFHYYDKDFNNEADTPDNFQSRRPNTSFCFLDIRSPGLGDTAMYLCATSRDGTGRQETQYFGPGTRLLVL.

In this sample, this clonotype turned up many times. The V gene is TRBV12-3 or TRBV12-4, the J gene TRBJ1-5; D is unclear. The CDR3 length is 15 residues. Between the trimmed V and J ends, which lost 2 bases and 3 bases, there was a span of 11 bases. Here the CDR3 reads CASSLRTGNNQPQHF. CDR3 nucleotide sequence: TGTGCCAGCAGTTTAAGAACGGGAAACAATCAGCCCCAGCATTTT.

V gene TRBV2 combines with J gene TRBJ2-1; 10 nucleotides match TRBD1. Germline CDR1 SNHLY, CDR2 FYNNEI. V was pared by 0 bases and J by 7 bases, with 12 bases of the junction left unmatched. This CDR3 comprises 18 residues. The CDR3 coding sequence is TGTGCCAGCAGTGAAGCGCTTAAGGCCGGGACAGGGGTAAATGAGCAGTTCTTC. This encodes CASSEALKAGTGVNEQFF.

This clonotype has at least ten counts. The chain links TRBV2 to TRBJ1-1; D is possibly TRBD1 (5 bases). CDR3 length equals 14 residues. V shed 6 bases and J shed 4 bases, with 15 bases lying between them. Per germline, CDR1 SNHLY and CDR2 FYNNEI. The CDR3 loop is CASRTGRQGTEAFF. CDR3 DNA: TGTGCCAGCAGGACGGGACGGCAGGGCACTGAAGCTTTCTTT.

This clonotype was counted at least ten times. The chain recombines TRBV29-1 with TRBJ1-2; 9 nucleotides match TRBD1. With 0 bases clipped from V and 6 bases from J, the junction kept 8 bases outside the gene matches. This CDR3 comprises 15 residues. Germline values: CDR1 SQVTM, CDR2 ANQGSEA. Written as DNA, the CDR3 is TGCAGCGTTGAAGAGCGGGGACAGGGTGTACATGGCTACACCTTC. It yields the protein CSVEERGQGVHGYTF.

In this sample, this clonotype turned up many times. CDR3 loop: CASSLAPPQGDYYGYTF. The CDR3 DNA reads TGTGCCAGCAGCTTAGCCCCCCCACAGGGAGACTACTATGGCTACACCTTC. The chain uses TRBV7-8 and TRBJ1-2, with D possibly being TRBD1 (6 bases). Germline CDR1 SGHVS, CDR2 FQNEAQ. V lost 0 bases and J 3 bases, leaving 17 bases between the germline ends. CDR3 size: 17 residues.

This clonotype came up many times. The chain joins TRBV12-3 or TRBV12-4 to TRBJ1-2; no clear D. Trimming left V 10 bases short and J 4 bases short, with 25 bases between. The CDR3 is 16 amino acids. CDR3 nucleotides: TGTGCCATCACCAGTTTCGAGCGGGAAGAGGGCTATGGCTACACCTTC. Protein product: CAITSFEREEGYGYTF.

This clonotype showed up many times. The chain links TRBV5-1 to TRBJ2-6, with 7 bases that match TRBD1. This CDR3 is 19 amino acids long. V lost 1 base, J lost 0 bases, and 10 bases stayed unmatched. From germline, CDR1 is SGHRS and CDR2 YFSETQ. In nucleotides, the CDR3 is TGCGCCAGCAGCTTGATTTCGGGACAGTTCCTCTCTGGGGCCAACGTCCTGACTTTC. Translating gives CASSLISGQFLSGANVLTF.

There are many counts of this clonotype. In DNA, the CDR3 is TGCGCCAGCAGCTTACCCCATGGGGAGCAGTTCTTC. Translation: CASSLPHGEQFF. The genes are TRBV5-1 and TRBJ2-1, with unresolved D. This CDR3 region has 12 residues. CDR1 and CDR2 (germline): SGHRS, YFSETQ. The germline V and J ends were trimmed by 2 bases and 10 bases, with 10 bases remaining between them.

This clonotype was observed many times. The gene calls are TRBV7-2 and TRBJ2-2, with D perhaps being TRBD1 or TRBD2 (5 bases each). Trimming removed 3 bases at V and 9 bases at J, with 14 bases between. Germline V CDR1 and CDR2: SGHTA, FQGNSA. The CDR3 has 14 amino acids. The CDR3 sequence is CASSFGGVIRELFF. CDR3 in DNA: TGTGCCAGCAGCTTTGGGGGAGTGATCCGGGAGCTGTTTTTT.

The gene calls are TRBV14 and TRBJ2-1, with 9 bases identical to TRBD2. The CDR3 loop spans 15 amino acids. The germline V gene encodes CDR1 SGHDN and CDR2 FVKESK. Trimming removed 2 bases from V and 4 bases from J; junction bases left unmatched: 3. The DNA of the CDR3 is TGTGCCAGCAGCCAAAGACTAGCGGAATACAATGAGCAGTTCTTC. It encodes CASSQRLAEYNEQFF.